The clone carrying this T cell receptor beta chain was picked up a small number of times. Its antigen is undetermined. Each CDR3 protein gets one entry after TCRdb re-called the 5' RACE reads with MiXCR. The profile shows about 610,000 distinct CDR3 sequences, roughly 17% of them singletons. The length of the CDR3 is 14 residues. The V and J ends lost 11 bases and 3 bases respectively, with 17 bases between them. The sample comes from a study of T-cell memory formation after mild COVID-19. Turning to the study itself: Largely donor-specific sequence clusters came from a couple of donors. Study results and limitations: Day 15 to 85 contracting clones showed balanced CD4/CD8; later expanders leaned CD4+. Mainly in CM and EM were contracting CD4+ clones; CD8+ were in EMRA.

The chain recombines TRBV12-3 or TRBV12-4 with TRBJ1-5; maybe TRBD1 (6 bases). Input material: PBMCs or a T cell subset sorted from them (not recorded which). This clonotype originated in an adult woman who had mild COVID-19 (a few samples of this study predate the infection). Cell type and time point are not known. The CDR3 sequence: CASGWTVDNQPQHF. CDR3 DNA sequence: TGTGCCTCTGGGTGGACAGTCGACAATCAGCCCCAGCATTTT.